The 22 T cell receptor beta chains given below trace back to one sample, sequenced in a study of blood T cell repertoires in COVID-19. TCRdb keeps only in-frame clones here, not all; method: immunoSEQ multiplex PCR. There are about 82,000 clones in the sample; over 80% occur only once, and more than 15% lies in the top ten. Material for sequencing was peripheral blood. The origin of the receptors is a man older than 75 with active or convalescent COVID-19.

The chain uses TRBV28 and TRBJ2-7; TRBD2 agrees at 14 bases. Losses at the gene ends were 5 bases for V and 5 bases for J; bases not matched to a gene: 8. The germline CDR1 and CDR2 sequences are MDHEN and SYDVKM. The CDR3 is 16 residues long. CDR3 loop: CASSHRTSGGSHEQYV. CDR3 nucleotides: TGTGCCAGCAGTCACAGGACTAGCGGGGGGTCCCACGAGCAGTACGTC.

The J gene is TRBJ1-4, the V gene TRBV28; TRBD1 is a possible D gene (5 bases). The CDR3 totals 13 residues. Trimming left V 5 bases short and J 8 bases short, with 12 bases between. Germline V gene data show CDR1 as MDHEN and CDR2 as SYDVKM. The CDR3 reads CASSGAPREKLFF. The CDR3, as DNA: TGTGCCAGCAGTGGGGCCCCGAGGGAAAAACTGTTTTTT.

The chain couples TRBV19 to TRBJ1-2; no clear D gene. Germline V gene sequence: CDR1 LNHDA, CDR2 SQIVND (reference sequence). This CDR3 contains 14 residues. V lost 6 bases and J lost 8, with 19 bases in between. The CDR3 nucleotides are TGTGCCAGTAGCCCAATAGAGGCATTCGCGGGCTACACCTTC. The encoded protein is CASSPIEAFAGYTF.

In DNA form, the CDR3 reads TGTGCCACCAGCAGAGATAGTAATTCACCCCTCCACTTT. Amino acids: CATSRDSNSPLHF. The chain has TRBV15 and TRBJ1-6, with D unresolved. The germline V and J ends were trimmed by 0 bases and 6 bases, with 3 bases remaining between them. The CDR3 is made up of 13 amino acids. The germline V gene has CDR1 LNHNV and CDR2 YYDKDF (reference sequence). The complete variable domain, with remaining parts taken from reference TRBV15 and TRBJ1-6, reads DAMVIQNPRYQVTQFGKPVTLSCSQTLNHNVMYWYQQKSSQAPKLLFHYYDKDFNNEADTPDNFQSRRPNTSFCFLDIRSPGLGDTAMYLCATSRDSNSPLHFGNGTRLTVT.

The chain is built from TRBV2 and TRBJ2-3; tentatively, D is TRBD2 (5 bases). Germline V gene data show CDR1 as SNHLY and CDR2 as FYNNEI. Trimming cost V 5 bases and J 0 bases, with 15 bases left between them. CDR3 length: 16 amino acids. CDR3 sequence reads: CASSNQGLASTDTQYF. The CDR3 DNA follows: TGTGCCAGCAGTAATCAAGGACTGGCGAGCACAGATACGCAGTATTTT.

V and J are TRBV5-1 and TRBJ1-3; the match to TRBD1 covers 9 bases. CDR3 size: 16 residues. The germline CDR1 and CDR2 sequences are SGHRS and YFSETQ. The V and J ends lost 1 base and 2 bases, in that order; junction bases with no gene match: 4. The DNA of the CDR3 is TGCGCCAGCAGCTTGATGGGACAGGGAACTGGAAACACCATATATTTT. Its translation: CASSLMGQGTGNTIYF.

The gene calls are TRBV18 and TRBJ2-2, with 9 bases that match TRBD1. Per germline, CDR1 KGHSH and CDR2 LQKENI. The CDR3 consists of 16 residues. Trimming removed 5 bases from V and 0 bases from J; junction bases left unmatched: 4. CDR3 sequence (DNA): TGTGCCAGCTCAATGACAGGGGGTGCGAACACCGGGGAGCTGTTTTTT. This translates into CASSMTGGANTGELFF.

The rearrangement links TRBV6-5 to TRBJ2-2, with TRBD1 identical over 9 bases. With 0 bases clipped from V and 5 bases from J, the junction kept 4 bases outside the gene matches. Germline lookup yields CDR1 MNHEY and CDR2 SVGAGI. The CDR3 contains 16 residues. The CDR3 DNA reads as TGTGCCAGCAGTTACTCGACCGGGACAGGGACCGGGGAGCTGTTTTTT. This codes for CASSYSTGTGTGELFF.

The chain couples TRBV6-1 to TRBJ1-4; D is perhaps TRBD1 (6 bases). V lost 2 bases and J 10 bases, leaving 17 bases between the germline ends. This CDR3 is 15 amino acids long. Germline CDR1 reads MNHNS; CDR2 reads SASEGT. CDR3 in amino acids: CASSELRAGEGKLFF. DNA for the CDR3: TGTGCCAGCAGTGAATTGCGGGCAGGGGAGGGAAAACTGTTTTTT.

This chain uses TRBV3-1 (or the pseudogene TRBV3-2) with TRBJ2-3, with TRBD2 matching 14 bases. Trimming at V came to 4 bases and at J to 4 bases, leaving 4 bases not matched to a gene. Germline values: CDR1 LGHDT, CDR2 YNNKEL (reference sequence). The CDR3 loop spans 16 amino acids. The CDR3 loop is CASSPGTSGGADTQYF. The CDR3 coding sequence is TGTGCCAGCAGCCCAGGGACTAGCGGGGGAGCAGATACGCAGTATTTT.

J is TRBJ1-5 and V is TRBV19, with 9 bases aligning to TRBD1. V dropped 6 bases and J dropped 3; count of bases not matched to a gene: 6. Germline CDR1 and CDR2: LNHDA and SQIVND (reference sequence). CDR3 length: 15 residues. Written as DNA, the CDR3 is TGTGCCAGTAGCCGAGACAGGGGGGACAATCAGCCCCAGCATTTT. Its translation is CASSRDRGDNQPQHF. Complete variable domain (other parts from reference TRBV19 and TRBJ1-5): DGGITQSPKYLFRKEGQNVTLSCEQNLNHDAMYWYRQDPGQGLRLIYYSQIVNDFQKGDIAEGYSVSREKKESFPLTVTSAQKNPTAFYLCASSRDRGDNQPQHFGDGTRLSIL.

This sequence joins TRBV6-5 and TRBJ1-6; 9 bases fit TRBD1. The germline gives CDR1 MNHEY, CDR2 SVGAGI. This CDR3 is 15 amino acids long. V was clipped by 0 bases and J by 9 bases; unmatched bases: 3. Written as DNA, the CDR3 is TGTGCCAGCAGTTACTCAGGGACAGGGTTTTCACCCCTCCACTTT. Translating it yields CASSYSGTGFSPLHF.

This chain connects TRBV6-1 to TRBJ1-4, with D possibly being TRBD1 (6 bases). Per germline, CDR1 MNHNS and CDR2 SASEGT. Trimming took off 2 bases at V and 0 bases at J, with 10 bases between the two ends. The CDR3 length is 16 residues. In DNA, the CDR3 is TGTGCCAGCAGTGAACGGTGGGGGCCAACTAATGAAAAACTGTTTTTT. This codes for CASSERWGPTNEKLFF.

The chain joins TRBV11-3 to TRBJ2-7, with 8 bases identical to TRBD1. The V segment lost 4 bases and the J segment 2 bases; nucleotides outside the gene matches: 10. Looked up from germline, CDR1 is SGHNT and CDR2 is YENEEA. The CDR3 covers 16 residues. CDR3 region: CASSSEFYRGAYEQYV. The CDR3 nucleotides read TGTGCCAGCAGCTCCGAATTTTACAGGGGGGCCTACGAGCAGTACGTC.

This chain connects TRBV28 to TRBJ1-6; the D is unclear. The CDR3 is made up of 13 amino acids. V was pared by 3 bases and J by 7 bases, with 7 bases between. Germline V gives CDR1 MDHEN, CDR2 SYDVKM. The CDR3 bases are TGTGCCAGCAGTTTTACGGGGAATTCACCCCTCCACTTT. This sequence encodes CASSFTGNSPLHF.

The genes are TRBV6-6 and TRBJ2-7; D might be TRBD2 (6 bases). CDR1 is MNHNY and CDR2 is SVGAGI in the germline V gene (reference sequence). The V end was cut by 2 bases, the J end by 7 bases, with 9 bases between. This CDR3 is built from 12 residues. CDR3 nucleotides: TGTGCCAGCAGTTACGGCGGGGCGGAGCAGTACGTC. It specifies CASSYGGAEQYV.

The sample holds a few counts of this clone. The chain links TRBV29-1 to TRBJ1-1; the D gene is possibly TRBD1 (5 bases). The CDR3 spans 15 residues. V was trimmed by 7 bases and J by 6 bases, leaving 24 bases between them. Germline V gene sequence: CDR1 SQVTM, CDR2 ANQGSEA. CDR3 nucleotides: TGCAGCGCCCCCGGAGGAGGGGTCGTGTTTTCTGAAGCTTTCTTT. Protein: CSAPGGGVVFSEAFF.

V and J are TRBV18 and TRBJ2-2; possibly TRBD1 for D (5 bases). Germline values: CDR1 KGHSH, CDR2 LQKENI. The CDR3 extends over 17 amino acids. Trimming pared 1 base from V and 2 bases from J, leaving 14 bases between. In DNA form, the CDR3 reads TGTGCCAGCTCACCACGGAGAGACAGCTCAAACACCGGGGAGCTGTTTTTT. It specifies CASSPRRDSSNTGELFF.

V is TRBV7-9 and J is TRBJ1-4, with TRBD1 matching 9 bases. Trimming took 5 bases from V and 7 from J; bases not matched to a gene: 8. CDR1 is SEHNR, CDR2 FQNEAQ, per germline (reference sequence). The CDR3 is made up of 15 amino acids. This CDR3 is CASSPGTGLGEKLFF. CDR3 sequence (DNA): TGTGCCAGCAGCCCGGGGACAGGGCTTGGTGAAAAACTGTTTTTT.

This clone appeared a single time. The chain links TRBV6-5 to TRBJ2-1; tentative D call: TRBD2 (5 bases). Germline assignment: CDR1 MNHEY and CDR2 SVGAGI. This CDR3 region has 15 residues. V was shortened by 6 bases and J by 0 bases, with 12 bases between the two germline ends. The CDR3 DNA reads TGTGCCAGCAGCAGAGCGGTTAGCTCCTACAATGAGCAGTTCTTC. Its protein product is CASSRAVSSYNEQFF.

The chain couples TRBV12-3 or TRBV12-4 to TRBJ1-2; 7 nucleotides align to TRBD1. V shed 5 bases and J 2 bases; nucleotides not matched to a gene: 2. There are 13 residues in the CDR3. CDR3 amino acids: CASSGTENYGYTF. The CDR3 DNA follows: TGTGCCAGCAGTGGGACAGAAAACTATGGCTACACCTTC.

The rearrangement uses TRBV18 and TRBJ1-2, with 7 nucleotides matching TRBD1. The trim removed 2 bases at V and 7 bases at J, leaving 7 bases unmatched. CDR1 and CDR2 from the germline V gene are KGHSH and LQKENI. The CDR3 is 14 residues long. The DNA for the CDR3 is TGTGCCAGCTCACCAGGACAGGCTTGGCGTGGCTACACCTTC. Residues: CASSPGQAWRGYTF.